This passage covers 17 T cell receptor beta chains from one sample sequenced in a study of cytomegalovirus exposure and HLA in healthy donors. PCR amplification relied on 60 Vbeta primers (plus 13 Jbeta primers). Only in-frame clones appear in the TCRdb table, and some are missing; sequencing was by immunoSEQ multiplex PCR. The sample lists about 69,000 clones; around 74% were seen once. Sequences were obtained from PBMCs. The receptors were sampled from an older woman in good health and CMV-seropositive.

This chain uses TRBV7-6 with TRBJ1-3, with a tentative D call TRBD1 (5 bases). This CDR3 has 14 residues. Germline V CDR1 and CDR2: SGHVS, FNYEAQ. V lost 5 bases and J 0 bases, leaving 8 bases between the germline ends. This CDR3 is CASSKGLSGNTIYF. The DNA of the CDR3 is TGTGCCAGCAGCAAGGGACTCTCTGGAAACACCATATATTTT.

The gene calls are TRBV19 and TRBJ1-5; 8 nucleotides align to TRBD1. V lost 5 bases, J lost 10 bases, and 7 bases stayed unmatched. Germline V lookup: CDR1 LNHDA, CDR2 SQIVND (reference sequence). This CDR3 is 13 amino acids long. The CDR3 loop is CASSPQGAAPQHF. CDR3 bases: TGTGCCAGTAGTCCCCAGGGGGCAGCTCCCCAGCATTTT.

This chain joins TRBV14 and TRBJ1-1; TRBD1 might be the D (5 bases). CDR3 length: 13 residues. CDR1 is SGHDN and CDR2 is FVKESK in the germline V gene. V dropped 4 bases and J dropped 3 bases, with 9 bases sitting between them. The CDR3 DNA follows: TGTGCCAGCAGCCCTAGGGGTTACACTGAAGCTTTCTTT. This sequence encodes CASSPRGYTEAFF.

V gene TRBV4-2 combines with J gene TRBJ1-2, with 9 bases that match TRBD1. Germline V CDR1 and CDR2: LGHNA, YNFKEQ. This CDR3 has 14 amino acids. Trimming at V came to 0 bases and at J to 5 bases, leaving 1 base not matched to a gene. CDR3 residues: CASSQDGQGYGYTF. The CDR3 nucleotides are TGTGCCAGCAGCCAAGATGGACAGGGGTATGGCTACACCTTC.

CDR3 residues: CASSPRQNTEAFF. The CDR3 DNA is TGTGCCAGCTCACCACGACAGAACACTGAAGCTTTCTTT. V gene TRBV18 combines with J gene TRBJ1-1; D gene ambiguous. V lost 1 base and J 1 base, leaving 4 bases between the germline ends. The CDR3 has 13 residues. The germline gives CDR1 KGHSH, CDR2 LQKENI.

The rearrangement links TRBV25-1 to TRBJ1-2; tentative D call: TRBD1 (5 bases). This CDR3 has 12 amino acids. Trimming pared 3 bases from V and 6 bases from J, leaving 8 bases between. Germline CDR1 reads MGHDK; CDR2 reads SYGVNS. Here the CDR3 reads CASSDPTDGYTF. The CDR3 nucleotides are TGTGCCAGCAGTGATCCGACAGATGGCTACACCTTC.

This clone was seen more than once but under ten times. The V and J genes are TRBV7-9 and TRBJ1-1; 8 positions agree with TRBD1. The ends lost 5 bases at V and 0 bases at J; junction bases unmatched: 2. The CDR3 contains 14 residues. Germline CDR1 is SEHNR and CDR2 is FQNEAQ (reference sequence). The CDR3 DNA is TGTGCCAGCAGCCCGGACAGGGTGAACACTGAAGCTTTCTTT. It is translated as CASSPDRVNTEAFF.

J is TRBJ2-3 and V is TRBV29-1; TRBD2 matches 9 bases. CDR1 SQVTM and CDR2 ANQGSEA come from the germline V gene. The V gene end was trimmed by 4 bases and the J gene end by 10 bases; junction bases not matched to a gene: 15. CDR3 length: 15 amino acids. In nucleotides, the CDR3 is TGCAGCGTTGTTTTCCCAGCGGGGGGTTTGCGTGCGCAGTATTTT. It codes for CSVVFPAGGLRAQYF.

This sequence joins TRBV19 and TRBJ1-2; the D gene is possibly TRBD1 (6 bases). Germline loops: CDR1 LNHDA, CDR2 SQIVND (reference sequence). This CDR3 has 13 amino acids. Trimming took off 5 bases at V and 4 bases at J, with 11 bases between the two ends. The CDR3 DNA follows: TGTGCCAGTAGTCTACAGGGCTTCTATGGCTACACCTTC. The encoded protein is CASSLQGFYGYTF. The full variable domain, in which reference TRBV19 and TRBJ1-2 provide the parts outside the CDR3, is DGGITQSPKYLFRKEGQNVTLSCEQNLNHDAMYWYRQDPGQGLRLIYYSQIVNDFQKGDIAEGYSVSREKKESFPLTVTSAQKNPTAFYLCASSLQGFYGYTFGSGTRLTVV.

The CDR3 DNA follows: TGTGCCAGCAGCTTAGAAGCACAGGGGTCCTACGAGCAGTACTTC. Its protein product is CASSLEAQGSYEQYF. The V and J genes are TRBV11-2 and TRBJ2-7; TRBD1 matches 7 bases. CDR1 and CDR2 (germline): SGHAT, FQNNGV. The V gene end was trimmed by 0 bases and the J gene end by 1 base; junction bases not matched to a gene: 3. This CDR3 has 15 amino acids.

This chain joins TRBV29-1 and TRBJ1-6; D unresolved. Germline V CDR1 and CDR2: SQVTM, ANQGSEA. Trimming stripped 7 bases from V and 8 bases from J, with 12 bases between. This CDR3 region has 12 residues. In DNA, the CDR3 is TGCAGCGGGTCAACTACTTATTCACCCCTCCACTTT. This encodes CSGSTTYSPLHF.

The chain has TRBV29-1 and TRBJ2-7; possibly TRBD2 for D (7 bases). Germline CDR1 and CDR2: SQVTM and ANQGSEA. CDR3 length: 14 residues. V lost 1 base and J lost 10, with 20 bases in between. Here the CDR3 reads CSVEVGGGASRQYF. The CDR3 DNA reads TGCAGCGTTGAAGTGGGGGGGGGCGCCTCACGACAGTACTTC.

This chain joins TRBV5-1 and TRBJ1-2, with D hard to call. Deletions cut 2 bases from V and 1 base from J, with 6 bases between. There are 13 residues in the CDR3. Germline loops: CDR1 SGHRS, CDR2 YFSETQ. CDR3 in amino acids: CASSFSGNYGYTF. DNA for the CDR3: TGCGCCAGCAGCTTCTCGGGTAACTATGGCTACACCTTC. Combining the CDR3 with reference TRBV5-1 and TRBJ1-2 gives the whole variable domain KAGVTQTPRYLIKTRGQQVTLSCSPISGHRSVSWYQQTPGQGLQFLFEYFSETQRNKGNFPGRFSGRQFSNSRSEMNVSTLELGDSALYLCASSFSGNYGYTFGSGTRLTVV.

This clone has only one observation. The chain uses TRBV19 and TRBJ2-2; 8 bases align to TRBD1. V lost 5 bases and J lost 4; bases outside the gene matches: 6. CDR1 LNHDA and CDR2 SQIVND come from the germline V gene (reference sequence). The CDR3 loop spans 15 amino acids. CDR3 residues: CASSVQGASTGELFF. The CDR3 nucleotides are TGTGCCAGTAGTGTCCAGGGGGCTTCCACCGGGGAGCTGTTTTTT.

The rearrangement joins TRBV5-1 to TRBJ1-5; the D is unclear. CDR1 is SGHRS, CDR2 YFSETQ, per germline. The CDR3 length is 15 residues. The V end lost 4 bases, the J end lost 4 bases, and 15 bases lay between the germline ends. CDR3 bases: TGCGCCAGCAGCCCGGGGATACAGATAAATCAGCCCCAGCATTTT. It specifies CASSPGIQINQPQHF.

The chain has TRBV30 and TRBJ1-2, with 9 bases lining up with TRBD1. V gave up 3 bases and J gave up 7 bases; unmatched junction bases: 6. The CDR3 is 13 amino acids. The germline CDR1 and CDR2 sequences are GTSNPN and SVGIG (reference sequence). CDR3 region: CAWRVQGAIGYTF. In nucleotides, the CDR3 is TGTGCCTGGAGAGTACAGGGGGCAATTGGCTACACCTTC.

A note on this clone: The junction shows a germline mismatch at one end, possibly a read error. This chain uses TRBV7-9 with TRBJ1-5; the D is unclear. The CDR3 length is 15 residues. Germline lookup yields CDR1 SEHNR and CDR2 FQNEAQ (reference sequence). The CDR3 DNA reads as TGTTCCAGCAGCTCCGGTCGCGGAGGACATCAGCCCCAGCATTTT. It codes for CSSSSGRGGHQPQHF.